These 29 T cell receptor beta chains share one sample of origin, sequenced in a study of blood T cell repertoires in COVID-19. Clones were read by immunoSEQ multiplex PCR, and TCRdb kept only the in-frame ones, dropping some. The data show fewer than 250,000 clones, about 83% seen once. The sample comprised PBMCs or T cells enriched from blood (not recorded which). The receptors stem from a woman aged 35 to 49 who had been exposed to COVID-19.

This sequence joins TRBV7-9 and TRBJ2-1; possibly TRBD2 for D (7 bases). This CDR3 is built from 15 residues. Germline loops: CDR1 SEHNR, CDR2 FQNEAQ (reference sequence). Trimming took 3 bases from V and 4 from J, leaving 13 bases between them. The CDR3 region is CASSLGASGYNEQFF. CDR3 nucleotide sequence: TGTGCCAGCAGCTTGGGGGCTAGCGGATACAATGAGCAGTTCTTC.

The J gene is TRBJ1-3, the V gene TRBV3-1 (or the pseudogene TRBV3-2); 7 nucleotides match TRBD1. J lost 0 bases, V lost 1 base, and 6 bases had no gene match. The CDR3 consists of 17 residues. Germline V gene lookup returns CDR1 LGHDT and CDR2 YNNKEL (reference sequence). CDR3 in DNA: TGTGCCAGCAGCCAAGTGGCAGGGGGAAGCTCTGGAAACACCATATATTTT. As protein: CASSQVAGGSSGNTIYF.

The V gene is TRBV18, the J gene TRBJ1-1, with D possibly matching TRBD1 (6 bases). V was clipped by 2 bases and J by 0 bases, with 19 bases between them. The CDR3 is 18 residues long. CDR1 is KGHSH and CDR2 is LQKENI in the germline V gene. Here the CDR3 reads CASSPFAGEGVMNTEAFF. The CDR3 nucleotides are TGTGCCAGCTCACCATTTGCAGGGGAGGGGGTCATGAACACTGAAGCTTTCTTT.

J is TRBJ2-3 and V is TRBV2; 7 bases are a match to TRBD2. The CDR3 totals 16 residues. Germline loops: CDR1 SNHLY, CDR2 FYNNEI. V lost 4 bases to trimming and J lost 0 bases; unmatched junction nucleotides: 7. The CDR3 reads CASSVGSGSSTDTQYF. DNA of the CDR3: TGTGCCAGCAGTGTTGGTAGCGGGTCCAGCACAGATACGCAGTATTTT.

The J gene is TRBJ1-6, the V gene TRBV4-2, with D unclear. V was trimmed by 0 bases and J by 14 bases, leaving 14 bases between them. The length of the CDR3 is 14 residues. Per the germline V gene, CDR1 is LGHNA and CDR2 is YNFKEQ. The CDR3 sequence: CASSQERRGTALHF. The DNA for the CDR3 is TGTGCCAGCAGCCAAGAGCGTCGCGGTACGGCCCTCCACTTT.

The V gene is TRBV19, the J gene TRBJ2-5; 8 bases agree with TRBD2. Germline CDR1 reads LNHDA; CDR2 reads SQIVND (reference sequence). This CDR3 spans 13 amino acids. Trimming removed 6 bases from V and 5 bases from J; junction bases left unmatched: 5. CDR3 sequence: CASSGGAGETQYF. CDR3 bases: TGTGCCAGTAGCGGGGGGGCCGGGGAGACCCAGTACTTC.

The table lists this clone with a few counts. This rearrangement joins TRBV7-2 to TRBJ2-7; possibly TRBD2 for D (5 bases). The V end was cut by 3 bases, the J end by 6 bases, with 9 bases between. This CDR3 spans 12 amino acids. Germline CDR1 SGHTA, CDR2 FQGNSA. The CDR3 loop reads CASSLDWGEQYF. CDR3 DNA sequence: TGTGCCAGCAGCTTGGACTGGGGCGAGCAGTACTTC.

V is TRBV5-5 and J is TRBJ2-7; 9 bases line up with TRBD1. The CDR3 is 14 residues long. Germline V gene sequence: CDR1 SGHKS, CDR2 YYEKEE (reference sequence). The junction had 6 bases not matched to a gene; V was cut back by 4 bases and J by 4 bases. DNA of the CDR3: TGTGCCAGCAGCATGGGACAGGGTGCGTACGAGCAGTACTTC. Protein product: CASSMGQGAYEQYF.

This clone was picked up a small number of times. The chain combines TRBV27 with TRBJ1-5, with D tentatively TRBD1 (5 bases). The CDR3 loop spans 13 amino acids. Deletions cut 5 bases from V and 7 bases from J, with 12 bases between. Germline CDR1 reads MNHEY; CDR2 reads SMNVEV (reference sequence). DNA for the CDR3: TGTGCCAGCAGTACGGCTCGGGGGCAGCCCCAGCATTTT. Translating it yields CASSTARGQPQHF.

V usage is TRBV5-5 and J usage is TRBJ2-7; D remains ambiguous. With 0 bases removed from V and 3 bases from J, the gap between germline ends came to 10 bases. The CDR3 totals 14 residues. Germline V gives CDR1 SGHKS, CDR2 YYEKEE (reference sequence). The CDR3 coding sequence is TGTGCCAGCAGCTTGGAACTTGCCCACTACGAGCAGTACTTC. Translation: CASSLELAHYEQYF.

V gene TRBV9 combines with J gene TRBJ2-3; D might be TRBD2 (5 bases). Germline CDR1 SGDLS, CDR2 YYNGEE. The CDR3 loop spans 15 amino acids. Trimming removed 4 bases at V and 4 bases at J, with 16 bases between. The CDR3 nucleotides are TGTGCCAGCAGCCCCCTCGGGGAATGGCCAGATACGCAGTATTTT. Its translation is CASSPLGEWPDTQYF.

The chain has TRBV3-1 (or the pseudogene TRBV3-2) and TRBJ2-1; TRBD2 aligns across 13 bases. The CDR3 has 15 residues. V shed 5 bases and J 9 bases; nucleotides not matched to a gene: 7. Germline values: CDR1 LGHDT, CDR2 YNNKEL (reference sequence). The CDR3 loop reads CASSLRLAGGGEQFF. The CDR3 DNA follows: TGTGCCAGCAGCTTGCGACTAGCGGGGGGAGGTGAGCAGTTCTTC.

Worth noting for this clone: The sample carries other DNA sequences with the same CDR3. The chain has TRBV12-3 or TRBV12-4 and TRBJ2-7; unclear D gene. The CDR3 has 13 residues. The V and J ends lost 3 bases and 2 bases respectively, with 8 bases between them. The CDR3 region has the DNA TGTGCCAGCAGTTTGCGGCGTACCTACGAGCAGTACTTC. As protein: CASSLRRTYEQYF.

This clone was counted ten times or more. V usage is TRBV19 and J usage is TRBJ1-1; TRBD1 matches at 7 bases. Trimming cost V 4 bases and J 5 bases; bases outside gene matches: 4. The CDR3 loop spans 13 amino acids. Germline V gene sequence: CDR1 LNHDA, CDR2 SQIVND (reference sequence). This chain's CDR3 is CASSTTGDTEAFF. In nucleotides, the CDR3 is TGTGCCAGTAGTACTACAGGGGATACTGAAGCTTTCTTT.

This chain uses TRBV2 with TRBJ2-2; D is uncertain. This CDR3 has 14 amino acids. The V gene's germline CDR1 is SNHLY and CDR2 FYNNEI. Trimming took 6 bases from V and 0 from J, leaving 8 bases between them. The CDR3 DNA reads TGTGCCAGCAGCCCTCAGTCGAACACCGGGGAGCTGTTTTTT. Encoded protein: CASSPQSNTGELFF.

J is TRBJ2-3 and V is TRBV2, with 14 bases fitting TRBD2. The length of the CDR3 is 16 residues. Germline V gives CDR1 SNHLY, CDR2 FYNNEI. V trimming: 6 bases; J trimming: 1 base; junction bases outside the gene matches: 3. The CDR3 here is CASRATSGGGTDTQYF. The DNA of the CDR3 is TGTGCCAGCAGGGCGACTAGCGGGGGGGGCACAGATACGCAGTATTTT.

V is TRBV4-1 and J is TRBJ2-1; the match to TRBD2 covers 7 bases. Per germline, CDR1 MGHRA and CDR2 YSYEKL. The CDR3 covers 17 residues. Germline trimming cut 0 bases from V and 7 bases from J; bases unmatched to any gene: 12. CDR3 sequence (DNA): TGCGCCAGCAGCCAAGATGTCCCCCAAGCGGGATCGAATGAGCAGTTCTTC. Amino acids: CASSQDVPQAGSNEQFF.

The V and J genes are TRBV27 and TRBJ1-5; TRBD1 agrees at 7 bases. Germline-derived CDR1 and CDR2 are MNHEY and SMNVEV (reference sequence). This CDR3 region has 15 residues. V lost 4 bases to trimming and J lost 6 bases; unmatched junction nucleotides: 9. CDR3 in amino acids: CASSSEAGGIQPQHF. CDR3 DNA: TGTGCCAGCAGTTCCGAAGCAGGGGGGATTCAGCCCCAGCATTTT.

This clone has just a few counts. The gene calls are TRBV6-5 and TRBJ2-2; 8 nucleotides match TRBD2. V dropped 0 bases and J dropped 6; count of bases not matched to a gene: 6. The CDR3 is 16 residues long. Germline CDR1 and CDR2: MNHEY and SVGAGI. This CDR3 is CASSYSAGGWAGELFF. The CDR3, as DNA: TGTGCCAGCAGTTACTCGGCGGGGGGTTGGGCCGGGGAGCTGTTTTTT.

The chain employs TRBV7-9 and TRBJ1-4; TRBD1 agrees at 7 bases. The CDR3 spans 16 residues. V was clipped by 4 bases and J by 0 bases; unmatched bases: 5. CDR1 and CDR2 (germline): SEHNR, FQNEAQ (reference sequence). CDR3 in amino acids: CASSSGQVATNEKLFF. The CDR3 nucleotides read TGTGCCAGCAGCTCCGGACAGGTTGCAACTAATGAAAAACTGTTTTTT.

This clone was observed a handful of times. This chain connects TRBV7-9 to TRBJ1-2, with D hard to call. Deletions cut 3 bases from V and 5 bases from J, with 13 bases between. Germline CDR1 and CDR2: SEHNR and FQNEAQ (reference sequence). The CDR3 consists of 14 residues. This CDR3 is CASSFRPDTYGYTF. Written as DNA, the CDR3 is TGTGCCAGCAGCTTCAGACCCGACACTTATGGCTACACCTTC.

The chain combines TRBV27 with TRBJ1-5, with 7 bases lining up with TRBD1. The CDR3 runs to 13 residues. With 5 bases clipped from V and 5 bases from J, the junction kept 3 bases outside the gene matches. Germline loops: CDR1 MNHEY, CDR2 SMNVEV (reference sequence). For the CDR3, the DNA is TGTGCCAGCAGTCTCGACAGGGATCAGCCCCAGCATTTT. Its protein product is CASSLDRDQPQHF.

This chain connects TRBV7-2 to TRBJ2-1; perhaps TRBD2 as D (6 bases). This CDR3 has 14 amino acids. Between the trimmed V and J ends, which lost 4 bases and 7 bases, there was a span of 14 bases. Germline lookup yields CDR1 SGHTA and CDR2 FQGNSA. The CDR3 bases are TGTGCCAGCAGCTCAGACTTCAGCGGGAATGAGCAGTTCTTC. Its protein is CASSSDFSGNEQFF.

The V and J genes are TRBV7-2 and TRBJ1-1, with a tentative D call TRBD1 (5 bases). The germline V gene has CDR1 SGHTA and CDR2 FQGNSA. Trimming pared 5 bases from V and 10 bases from J, leaving 17 bases between. CDR3 length: 13 amino acids. The CDR3 bases are TGTGCCAGCAGCGACGGTGGGGCCGTCTCAGCTTTCTTT. Translating it yields CASSDGGAVSAFF. The whole variable domain, filled in from reference TRBV7-2 and TRBJ1-1, reads GAGVSQSPSNKVTEKGKDVELRCDPISGHTALYWYRQSLGQGLEFLIYFQGNSAPDKSGLPSDRFSAERTGGSVSTLTIQRTQQEDSAVYLCASSDGGAVSAFFGQGTRLTVV.

V gene TRBV2 combines with J gene TRBJ2-3, with 8 nucleotides matching TRBD2. Per germline, CDR1 SNHLY and CDR2 FYNNEI. The J segment lost 0 bases and the V segment lost 9 bases, leaving 2 bases of the junction unmatched. There are 13 residues in the CDR3. The CDR3 protein is CARERGSTDTQYF. The CDR3 DNA sequence: TGTGCCAGAGAGCGGGGGAGCACAGATACGCAGTATTTT.

The chain joins TRBV30 to TRBJ2-1; 12 bases agree with TRBD2. V shed 3 bases, J shed 4 bases, and the junction held 7 bases outside the gene matches. The CDR3 has 16 residues. Germline assignment: CDR1 GTSNPN and CDR2 SVGIG (reference sequence). The CDR3: CAWRRTSGAGYNEQFF. CDR3 nucleotide sequence: TGTGCCTGGAGGAGGACTAGCGGGGCTGGGTACAATGAGCAGTTCTTC.

This clone has a single count. V usage is TRBV18 and J usage is TRBJ1-1; possibly TRBD1 for D (6 bases). The CDR3 is made up of 13 amino acids. CDR1 is KGHSH, CDR2 LQKENI, per germline. V was cut by 4 bases and J by 3 bases, with 9 bases left in between. The CDR3 nucleotides read TGTGCCAGCTCACAGGGGGTGGACACTGAAGCTTTCTTT. It encodes CASSQGVDTEAFF.

V gene TRBV3-1 (or the pseudogene TRBV3-2) combines with J gene TRBJ2-1; 9 bases align to TRBD2. The CDR3 sequence is 16 residues long. The trim removed 6 bases at V and 10 bases at J, leaving 16 bases unmatched. The germline gives CDR1 LGHDT, CDR2 YNNKEL (reference sequence). CDR3 DNA sequence: TGTGCCAGCAGGCCCGGACTTGGCGGGGGGGCAGGAGAGCAGTTCTTC. Its protein is CASRPGLGGGAGEQFF.

The CDR3 nucleotides are TGTGCCAGCAGTCCTCTCGACAGGGGGCTTTCGGGCACTGAAGCTTTCTTT. Protein: CASSPLDRGLSGTEAFF. The gene calls are TRBV6-6 and TRBJ1-1; TRBD1 aligns across 10 bases. This CDR3 spans 17 amino acids. Unmatched junction bases numbered 13, after V lost 5 bases and J lost 4 bases. Germline V gene sequence: CDR1 MNHNY, CDR2 SVGAGI (reference sequence).